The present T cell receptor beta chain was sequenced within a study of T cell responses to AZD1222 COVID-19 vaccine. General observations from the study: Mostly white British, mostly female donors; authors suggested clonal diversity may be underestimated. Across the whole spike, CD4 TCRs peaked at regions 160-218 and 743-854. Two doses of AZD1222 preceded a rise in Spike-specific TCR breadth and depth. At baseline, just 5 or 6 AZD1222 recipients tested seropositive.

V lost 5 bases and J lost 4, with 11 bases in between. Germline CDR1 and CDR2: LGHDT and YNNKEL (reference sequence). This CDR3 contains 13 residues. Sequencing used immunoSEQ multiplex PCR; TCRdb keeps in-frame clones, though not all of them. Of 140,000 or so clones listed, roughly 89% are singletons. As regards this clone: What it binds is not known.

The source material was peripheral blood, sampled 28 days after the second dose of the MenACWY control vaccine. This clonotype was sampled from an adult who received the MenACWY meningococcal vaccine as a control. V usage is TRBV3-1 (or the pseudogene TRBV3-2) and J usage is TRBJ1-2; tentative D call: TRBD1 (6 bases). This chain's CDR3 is CASSTGHPYGYTF. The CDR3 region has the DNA TGTGCCAGCAGCACGGGACACCCCTATGGCTACACCTTC.